Each of the 18 T cell receptor beta chains below was sequenced from the same sample in a study of T cell responses to AZD1222 COVID-19 vaccine. Profiled with immunoSEQ multiplex PCR; TCRdb holds only in-frame clones, not every one. The repertoire holds around 250,000 clones, 90% to 95% seen once, with approximately 0.52% in the top ten. The material sequenced was peripheral blood, taken on day 0 of AZD1222 vaccination. The receptors were gathered from an adult in good health.

The chain recombines TRBV19 with TRBJ1-1; D is undetermined. Trimming cost V 5 bases and J 8 bases, with 15 bases left between them. CDR3 length: 13 residues. Germline V gene data show CDR1 as LNHDA and CDR2 as SQIVND (reference sequence). The CDR3 DNA sequence: TGTGCCAGTAGTCCGCGTCTTGTCACAGAAGCTTTCTTT. Translated: CASSPRLVTEAFF.

This clone has only one observation. The gene calls are TRBV5-1 and TRBJ1-3; no clear D gene. Trimming took 0 bases from V and 0 from J, leaving 13 bases between them. CDR3 size: 17 residues. CDR1 and CDR2 from the germline V gene are SGHRS and YFSETQ. The CDR3 coding sequence is TGCGCCAGCAGCTTGGGCATCGTCTCGTACTCTGGAAACACCATATATTTT. Residues: CASSLGIVSYSGNTIYF.

The chain joins TRBV18 to TRBJ1-2; D unresolved. Trimming removed 0 bases from V and 4 bases from J, with 12 bases in between. CDR1 KGHSH and CDR2 LQKENI come from the germline V gene. This CDR3 spans 15 amino acids. DNA for the CDR3: TGTGCCAGCTCACCACCGGTAACGGCAAGCTATGGCTACACCTTC. This codes for CASSPPVTASYGYTF.

The J gene is TRBJ1-3, the V gene TRBV2, with D possibly TRBD1 on 5 matching bases. This CDR3 has 14 residues. Germline loops: CDR1 SNHLY, CDR2 FYNNEI. Trimming stripped 3 bases from V and 3 bases from J, with 9 bases between. The CDR3 DNA is TGTGCCAGCAGTGAGGGGCTTTTTGGAAACACCATATATTTT. It specifies CASSEGLFGNTIYF.

The chain uses TRBV5-1 and TRBJ1-4, with a tentative D call TRBD1 (5 bases). The CDR3 loop spans 14 amino acids. Trimming pared 6 bases from V and 3 bases from J, leaving 12 bases between. Germline CDR1 and CDR2: SGHRS and YFSETQ. In DNA, the CDR3 is TGCGCCAGCAAACCAGGGTGGGCTAATGAAAAACTGTTTTTT. It yields the protein CASKPGWANEKLFF.

CDR3 loop: CASSPGTGKGEETQYF. The CDR3 DNA follows: TGCGCCAGCAGCCCCGGGACAGGGAAAGGGGAGGAGACCCAGTACTTC. The chain uses TRBV5-1 and TRBJ2-5, with 9 bases fitting TRBD1. Trimming removed 4 bases from V and 5 bases from J; junction bases left unmatched: 12. CDR1 and CDR2 (germline): SGHRS, YFSETQ. The CDR3 spans 16 residues.

This rearrangement joins TRBV5-1 to TRBJ2-5; TRBD2 matches 7 bases. J gave up 2 bases and V 0 bases, and 4 bases lay outside the gene matches. CDR3 length: 15 residues. The germline V gene encodes CDR1 SGHRS and CDR2 YFSETQ. The CDR3 DNA reads as TGCGCCAGCAGCTTGGCCGCTAGCGGTCAAGAGACCCAGTACTTC. Translated, it gives CASSLAASGQETQYF.

Here the CDR3 reads CASSQGASMGAETQYF. In nucleotides, the CDR3 is TGCGCCAGCAGCCAAGGGGCGTCTATGGGGGCCGAGACCCAGTACTTC. The rearrangement uses TRBV4-3 and TRBJ2-5; D possibly corresponds to TRBD1 (6 bases). V gave up 1 base and J gave up 5 bases, with 17 bases separating them. Germline V gene data show CDR1 as LGHNA and CDR2 as YSLEER. The CDR3 totals 16 residues.

The V gene is TRBV11-2, the J gene TRBJ2-1; D may be TRBD2 (7 bases). CDR3 length: 17 amino acids. Germline CDR1 reads SGHAT; CDR2 reads FQNNGV. V lost 5 bases, J lost 3 bases, and 20 bases lay in between. CDR3 region: CASSLGRGKRDYNEQFF. The CDR3 DNA follows: TGTGCCAGCAGCCTAGGGAGGGGGAAAAGGGACTACAATGAGCAGTTCTTC.

The rearrangement links TRBV3-1 (or the pseudogene TRBV3-2) to TRBJ2-1; 8 bases are shared with TRBD2. The germline CDR1 and CDR2 sequences are LGHDT and YNNKEL (reference sequence). Unmatched junction bases numbered 4, after V lost 3 bases and J lost 3 bases. There are 15 residues in the CDR3. This CDR3 is CASSQFLAGYNEQFF. CDR3 sequence (DNA): TGTGCCAGCAGCCAGTTCCTAGCGGGCTACAATGAGCAGTTCTTC.

In this sample, this clone turned up once. The chain carries TRBV7-2 and TRBJ1-3; 9 nucleotides line up with TRBD1. Germline CDR1 SGHTA, CDR2 FQGNSA. The CDR3 spans 15 residues. J was trimmed by 5 bases and V by 5 bases; bases with no gene match: 7. The CDR3: CASSDRDRARNTIYF. CDR3 DNA: TGTGCCAGCAGCGATCGGGACAGGGCAAGAAACACCATATATTTT.

The chain combines TRBV24-1 with TRBJ1-5, with D maybe TRBD1 (6 bases). Trimming removed 4 bases from V and 6 bases from J, with 24 bases in between. This CDR3 has 18 residues. Germline V CDR1 and CDR2: KGHDR, SFDVKD. The CDR3 bases are TGTGCCACCAGTGAAGGGGTCACAGGGTCCGTCTGGGGTCAGCCCCAGCATTTT. Encoded protein: CATSEGVTGSVWGQPQHF.

The J gene is TRBJ1-1, the V gene TRBV6-5; the D is unclear. This CDR3 comprises 13 residues. Germline V gene sequence: CDR1 MNHEY, CDR2 SVGAGI. V lost 2 bases and J lost 6, with 10 bases in between. CDR3 residues: CASSYAMKAEAFF. DNA of the CDR3: TGTGCCAGCAGTTACGCCATGAAGGCTGAAGCTTTCTTT.

The V call is TRBV7-9, the J call TRBJ1-2; 8 nucleotides match TRBD1. The CDR3 is made up of 15 amino acids. CDR1 and CDR2 (germline): SEHNR, FQNEAQ (reference sequence). V lost 5 bases, J lost 2 bases, and 7 bases stayed unmatched. The CDR3: CASSTLDRENYGYTF. In DNA, the CDR3 is TGTGCCAGCAGCACCTTGGACAGGGAGAACTATGGCTACACCTTC.

This chain connects TRBV4-1 to TRBJ2-3; either TRBD1 or TRBD2 may supply D (6 bases each). The V gene lost 1 base and the J gene lost 1 base, with 12 bases spanning the gap. From germline, CDR1 is MGHRA and CDR2 YSYEKL. The CDR3 sequence is 16 residues long. DNA for the CDR3: TGCGCCAGCAGCCAAGCTTGGGGGGCTGGCACAGATACGCAGTATTTT. Translation gives CASSQAWGAGTDTQYF.

The chain couples TRBV7-9 to TRBJ1-2; D is undetermined. Trimming took 0 bases from V and 4 from J, leaving 12 bases between them. Per the germline V gene, CDR1 is SEHNR and CDR2 is FQNEAQ (reference sequence). The CDR3 covers 15 residues. The CDR3 loop is CASSLAVSRIYGYTF. The CDR3 DNA reads as TGTGCCAGCAGCTTAGCGGTTAGCAGGATCTATGGCTACACCTTC.

This chain joins TRBV6-1 and TRBJ2-4; D gene ambiguous. This CDR3 spans 16 amino acids. V was cut by 2 bases and J by 0 bases, with 11 bases left in between. Germline CDR1 reads MNHNS; CDR2 reads SASEGT. The DNA of the CDR3 is TGTGCCAGCAGTGAATGGGTTATGTTAGCCAAAAACATTCAGTACTTC. It translates to CASSEWVMLAKNIQYF.

This clone was observed a single time. The chain uses TRBV3-1 (or the pseudogene TRBV3-2) and TRBJ1-5, with D hard to call. This CDR3 has 12 amino acids. The germline CDR1 and CDR2 sequences are LGHDT and YNNKEL (reference sequence). V gave up 1 base and J gave up 9 bases, with 7 bases separating them. As DNA, the CDR3 is TGTGCCAGCAGCCAAGGGCTTCTGCCCCAGCATTTT. This gives the protein CASSQGLLPQHF.